This TCR beta chain was recovered during a study of Graves' ophthalmopathy and Graves' hyperthyroidism. Study-wide findings and caveats: Blood also harbored most expanded thyroid clonotypes above 0.001 frequency.

By definition, stable hyperthyroidism involved no ophthalmopathy within 18 months of follow-up. Other autoimmune diseases, uncontrolled infections, pregnancy or lactation excluded patients from enrollment. This clonotype was observed many times. Antigen: not known. Unmatched junction bases numbered 9, after V lost 5 bases and J lost 6 bases. The CDR3 extends over 14 amino acids. CDR1 and CDR2 (germline): SEHNR, FQNEAQ (reference sequence). The TCR beta CDR3 regions underwent amplification from RNA transcripts. First-round RT-PCR used HTBI primers; second-round multiplex PCR followed. TCRdb reprocessed the multiplex PCR reads via MiXCR and lists one record per CDR3 protein. This sample has 600,000 to 650,000 distinct CDR3 sequences, with 22% found just once.

Sequenced sample: peripheral blood. This receptor was identified in a woman in her late teens or twenties with stable Graves' hyperthyroidism. Some clones in this sample may be carry-over from other donors' samples. This sequence joins TRBV7-9 and TRBJ2-7, with 8 bases aligning to TRBD2. CDR3: CASSTSGQGIEQYF. DNA of the CDR3: TGTGCCAGCAGCACTAGCGGTCAGGGGATCGAGCAGTACTTC.